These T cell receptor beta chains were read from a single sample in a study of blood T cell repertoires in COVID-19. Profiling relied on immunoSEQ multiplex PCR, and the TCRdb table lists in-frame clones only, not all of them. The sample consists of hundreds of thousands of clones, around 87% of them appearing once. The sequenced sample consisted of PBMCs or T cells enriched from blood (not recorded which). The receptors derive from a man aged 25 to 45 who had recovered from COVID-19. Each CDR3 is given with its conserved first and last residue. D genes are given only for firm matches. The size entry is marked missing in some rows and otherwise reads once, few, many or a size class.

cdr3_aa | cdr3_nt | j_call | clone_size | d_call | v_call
CATTGGRLGTQYF | TGTGCCACCACAGGGGGTCGGTTGGGTACGCAGTATTTT | TRBJ2-3 | . | TRBD1 | TRBV13
CASSPGRAETQYF | TGTGCCAGCAGCCCTGGGAGGGCAGAGACCCAGTACTTC | TRBJ2-5 | . | TRBD2 | TRBV7-8
CASRLGASQQYF | TGTGCCAGCAGGCTGGGGGCTTCTCAGCAGTACTTC | TRBJ2-7 | . | . | TRBV28
CASSLAGLSKHEQYF | TGTGCCAGCAGTTTAGCGGGACTGTCAAAACACGAGCAGTACTTC | TRBJ2-7 | few | TRBD2 | TRBV6-5
CASSEFSSNQPQHF | TGTGCCAGCAGTGAATTCTCTAGCAATCAGCCCCAGCATTTT | TRBJ1-5 | once | . | TRBV25-1
CASSSLLAGRTDTQYF | TGTGCCAGCAGCTCCCTCTTAGCGGGCCGCACAGATACGCAGTATTTT | TRBJ2-3 | . | TRBD2 | TRBV9
CASSRLAGGYEQYF | TGTGCCAGCAGCCGACTAGCGGGAGGCTACGAGCAGTACTTC | TRBJ2-7 | . | TRBD2 | TRBV6-5
CASRGTSIGGELFF | TGTGCCAGCAGGGGGACTAGTATTGGCGGGGAGCTGTTTTTT | TRBJ2-2 | . | TRBD2 | TRBV25-1
CASSYGGVSYNEQFF | TGTGCCAGCAGCTACGGGGGGGTGTCCTACAATGAGCAGTTCTTC | TRBJ2-1 | . | TRBD2 | TRBV5-4
CASSPTGTSGYEQYF | TGTGCCAGCTCACCAACCGGGACTAGCGGCTACGAGCAGTACTTC | TRBJ2-7 | . | TRBD2 | TRBV18
CASRPRTGVNEKLFF | TGTGCCAGCAGACCCAGGACAGGGGTAAATGAAAAACTGTTTTTT | TRBJ1-4 | . | TRBD1 | TRBV28
CASSRTGGRNTEAFF | TGTGCCAGTAGTAGGACAGGGGGCCGGAACACTGAAGCTTTCTTT | TRBJ1-1 | . | TRBD1 | TRBV19
CASSPLLAGGADTQYF | TGTGCCAGCAGCCCCCTACTAGCGGGAGGTGCAGATACGCAGTATTTT | TRBJ2-3 | . | TRBD2 | TRBV3-1/TRBV3-2
CASSKLTGGPHEQYF | TGTGCCAGCAGCAAGTTGACAGGCGGTCCCCACGAGCAGTACTTC | TRBJ2-7 | . | . | TRBV21-1
CASSLGHGTEAFF | TGTGCCAGCAGCCTCGGACACGGAACTGAAGCTTTCTTT | TRBJ1-1 | . | . | TRBV11-2
CSASPTSGSYEQFF | TGCAGTGCTAGTCCGACTAGCGGGAGTTATGAGCAGTTCTTC | TRBJ2-1 | . | TRBD2 | TRBV20-1
CASTRGFNYGYTF | TGTGCCAGCACAAGAGGGTTTAACTATGGCTACACCTTC | TRBJ1-2 | . | . | TRBV12-3/TRBV12-4
CASSESGTGGITEAFF | TGTGCCAGCAGCGAGAGCGGGACAGGGGGTATCACTGAAGCTTTCTTT | TRBJ1-1 | . | TRBD1 | TRBV9
CASSSRRGGISYNEQFF | TGTGCCAGCAGTTCCCGCCGGGGAGGGATCTCGTACAATGAGCAGTTCTTC | TRBJ2-1 | . | TRBD2 | TRBV28
CASSRLQGTGNEQFF | TGTGCCAGCAGCCGATTACAGGGGACGGGCAATGAGCAGTTCTTC | TRBJ2-1 | . | TRBD1 | TRBV5-8
CASSYSGRPYGYTF | TGTGCCAGCAGTTACTCAGGGAGGCCCTATGGCTACACCTTC | TRBJ1-2 | . | . | TRBV6-5
CASSSSYGEGYTF | TGTGCCAGCAGCTCCTCATATGGGGAGGGCTACACCTTC | TRBJ1-2 | . | . | TRBV11-3
CASSPRSGANVLTF | TGTGCCAGCTCACCTAGATCTGGGGCCAACGTCCTGACTTTC | TRBJ2-6 | . | . | TRBV18
CASSSAGRSYEQYF | TGTGCCAGCAGTTCCGCAGGGAGGTCCTACGAGCAGTACTTC | TRBJ2-7 | . | . | TRBV28
CASSLRDHSNQPQHF | TGTGCCAGCAGTTTAAGAGATCATAGCAATCAGCCCCAGCATTTT | TRBJ1-5 | . | . | TRBV28
CASSQGTGTGNYRSNQPQHF | TGCGCCAGCAGCCAAGGCACCGGGACAGGGAATTATAGGAGCAATCAGCCCCAGCATTTT | TRBJ1-5 | . | TRBD1 | TRBV4-1
CASRDRPFSNQPQHF | TGTGCCAGCAGGGACAGACCCTTTAGCAATCAGCCCCAGCATTTT | TRBJ1-5 | . | . | TRBV27
CASSSRIPGLAGIKSSYEQYF | TGCGCCAGCAGCTCAAGAATACCGGGACTAGCGGGTATTAAGAGCTCCTACGAGCAGTACTTC | TRBJ2-7 | . | TRBD2 | TRBV5-1
CASSLARKETQYF | TGTGCCAGCAGTTTAGCCAGGAAAGAGACCCAGTACTTC | TRBJ2-5 | . | . | TRBV28
CASSLRLSHEQFF | TGTGCCAGCAGTTTACGTCTGAGTCATGAGCAGTTCTTC | TRBJ2-1 | . | . | TRBV28
CASSKTSGRALDTQYF | TGTGCCAGCAGCAAGACTAGCGGGAGGGCCTTAGATACGCAGTATTTT | TRBJ2-3 | once | TRBD2 | TRBV7-9
CAISDPEGASNQPQHF | TGTGCCATCAGTGATCCGGAGGGCGCAAGCAATCAGCCCCAGCATTTT | TRBJ1-5 | once | . | TRBV10-3
CASSGKVAGPNYEQYF | TGTGCCAGCAGTGGTAAGGTAGCGGGACCTAACTACGAGCAGTACTTC | TRBJ2-7 | . | TRBD2 | TRBV6-1
CASSIKVRLGGYTF | TGTGCCAGTAGTATTAAAGTTCGTCTAGGCGGCTACACCTTC | TRBJ1-2 | . | . | TRBV19
CASTGTEGYGYTF | TGTGCCAGCACCGGGACAGAAGGCTATGGCTACACCTTC | TRBJ1-2 | few | TRBD1 | TRBV5-6
CATSDSQGLNQPQHF | TGTGCCACCAGTGATTCCCAGGGGCTGAATCAGCCCCAGCATTTT | TRBJ1-5 | . | . | TRBV24-1
CASTDGGNTIYF | TGTGCCAGCACCGACGGGGGAAACACCATATATTTT | TRBJ1-3 | . | . | TRBV28
CASSLCAGMYQETQYF | TGTGCCAGCAGTTTATGCGCGGGTATGTACCAAGAGACCCAGTACTTC | TRBJ2-5 | . | . | TRBV28
CASSLSPGGTAEKLFF | TGTGCCAGCAGCCTTTCCCCAGGGGGGACAGCTGAAAAACTGTTTTTT | TRBJ1-4 | . | TRBD1 | TRBV3-1/TRBV3-2
CASSSSTGSQDYNEQFF | TGTGCCAGCAGTTCATCAACAGGATCTCAAGACTACAATGAGCAGTTCTTC | TRBJ2-1 | . | . | TRBV25-1
CASSVLSGGYGYTF | TGTGCCAGCAGCGTATTGTCAGGGGGCTATGGCTACACCTTC | TRBJ1-2 | few | TRBD1 | TRBV9
CASSWSPNTGELFF | TGCGCCAGCAGCTGGAGTCCGAACACCGGGGAGCTGTTTTTT | TRBJ2-2 | . | . | TRBV5-1
CAISESNRGSNQPQHF | TGTGCCATCAGTGAGTCGAATAGGGGCAGCAATCAGCCCCAGCATTTT | TRBJ1-5 | . | . | TRBV10-3
CASSTGGREKLFF | TGTGCCAGCAGTACAGGGGGCCGCGAAAAACTGTTTTTT | TRBJ1-4 | . | TRBD1 | TRBV12-3/TRBV12-4
CATSRAYDEAYGYTF | TGTGCCACCAGCAGAGCGTACGACGAGGCCTATGGCTACACCTTC | TRBJ1-2 | . | . | TRBV15
CATTGSRGSIEQFF | TGTGCCACCACGGGAAGTAGGGGGAGTATTGAGCAGTTCTTC | TRBJ2-1 | . | . | TRBV5-4
CASSIEASGNEQYF | TGTGCCAGTAGTATAGAGGCCAGCGGTAACGAGCAGTACTTC | TRBJ2-7 | . | . | TRBV19
CASSLSGRDSPLHF | TGCGCCAGCAGCTTGTCGGGGAGGGATTCACCCCTCCACTTT | TRBJ1-6 | . | . | TRBV5-1
CASKMTELSNYGYTF | TGTGCCAGCAAAATGACAGAACTCTCTAACTATGGCTACACCTTC | TRBJ1-2 | few | . | TRBV28
CASSPPRGLGGNTIYF | TGTGCCAGCTCACCACCGAGGGGGCTTGGAGGAAACACCATATATTTT | TRBJ1-3 | once | TRBD1 | TRBV18
CASSLPGTGSSNNEQFF | TGTGCCAGCAGTTTACCAGGGACAGGGTCCAGTAACAATGAGCAGTTCTTC | TRBJ2-1 | . | TRBD1 | TRBV28
CASSGGGATNEKLFF | TGTGCCAGCAGCGGCGGGGGTGCAACTAATGAAAAACTGTTTTTT | TRBJ1-4 | . | . | TRBV7-9
CASSLGQGTHQPQHF | TGTGCCAGCAGCTTGGGACAGGGTACACATCAGCCCCAGCATTTT | TRBJ1-5 | . | TRBD1 | TRBV5-8
CASSQEAAAYTF | TGTGCCAGCAGCCAAGAGGCCGCGGCCTACACCTTC | TRBJ1-2 | few | . | TRBV3-1/TRBV3-2
CASSSERLAASYNEQFF | TGTGCCAGCAGCTCGGAGAGACTAGCGGCCTCCTACAATGAGCAGTTCTTC | TRBJ2-1 | . | TRBD2 | TRBV7-6
CALGGNQPQHF | TGTGCCCTGGGGGGGAATCAGCCCCAGCATTTT | TRBJ1-5 | . | . | TRBV28
CATGLEGAYNEQFF | TGTGCCACCGGGCTCGAGGGAGCCTACAATGAGCAGTTCTTC | TRBJ2-1 | . | . | TRBV10-3
CASSFPGSRADTQYF | TGTGCCAGCAGTTTCCCCGGGAGTAGGGCAGATACGCAGTATTTT | TRBJ2-3 | . | . | TRBV28